This TCR beta chain came from a study of T cells expressing NK-cell markers. As for the study in general: Sorted CD3+CD56-NKG2C+, CD3+CD56+NKG2C- and CD3+CD56+NKG2C+ T cells were the source of the TCR beta repertoires.

TCRdb re-called the 5' RACE reads and gives one entry per CDR3 protein, without DNA. This sample's table reports approximately 420,000 distinct CDR3 sequences. Whole-study findings and limits: Whether expanded NKG2C+ T cell clones were HCMV-specific remained unclear.

This CDR3 has 13 amino acids. CDR1 and CDR2 from the germline V gene are MDHEN and SYDVKM. As for this clonotype: Its antigen is currently unknown.

This chain uses TRBV28 with TRBJ2-1; no DNA is available, so the TRBD2 call from TCRdb remains unchecked. The source of this sequence is a woman aged 45-65 years in good health. What was sequenced was blood T cells: a sorted CD56 or NKG2C T cell subset, CD4+ or CD8+ T cells, or bulk PBMC T cells (not recorded which). The CDR3: CASGTSTYNEQFF.